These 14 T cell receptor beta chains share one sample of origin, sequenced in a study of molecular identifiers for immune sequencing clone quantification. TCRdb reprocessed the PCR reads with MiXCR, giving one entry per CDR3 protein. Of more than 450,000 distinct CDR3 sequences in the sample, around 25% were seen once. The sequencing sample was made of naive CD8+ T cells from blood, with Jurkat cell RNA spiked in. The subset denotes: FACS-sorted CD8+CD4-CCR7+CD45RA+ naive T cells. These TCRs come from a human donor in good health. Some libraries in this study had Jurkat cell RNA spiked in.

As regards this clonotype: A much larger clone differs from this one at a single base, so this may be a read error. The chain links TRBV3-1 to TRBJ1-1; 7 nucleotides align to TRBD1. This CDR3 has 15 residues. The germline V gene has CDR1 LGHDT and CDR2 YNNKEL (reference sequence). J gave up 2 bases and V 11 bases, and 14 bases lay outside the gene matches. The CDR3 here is CAGARSDRTNTEAFF. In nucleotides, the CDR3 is TGTGCCGGCGCAAGATCGGACAGGACCAACACTGAAGCTTTCTTT.

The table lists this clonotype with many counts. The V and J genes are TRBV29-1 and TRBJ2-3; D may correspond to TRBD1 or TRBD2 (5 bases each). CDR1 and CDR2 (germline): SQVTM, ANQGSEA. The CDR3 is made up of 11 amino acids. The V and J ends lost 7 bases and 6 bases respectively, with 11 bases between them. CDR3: CSGEGMDTQYF. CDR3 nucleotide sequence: TGCAGCGGTGAGGGGATGGATACGCAGTATTTT.

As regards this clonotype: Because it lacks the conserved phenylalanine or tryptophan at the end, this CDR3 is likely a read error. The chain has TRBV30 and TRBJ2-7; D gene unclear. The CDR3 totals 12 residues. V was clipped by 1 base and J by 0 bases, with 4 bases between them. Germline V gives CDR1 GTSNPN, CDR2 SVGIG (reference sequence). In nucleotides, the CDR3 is TGTGCCTGGAGTGGCGGCTCCTACGAGCAGTACCTC. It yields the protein CAWSGGSYEQYL.

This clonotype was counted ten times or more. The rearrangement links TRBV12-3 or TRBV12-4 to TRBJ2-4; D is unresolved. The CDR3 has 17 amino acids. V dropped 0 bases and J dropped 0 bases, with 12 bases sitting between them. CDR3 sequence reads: CASSLAWQNLAKNIQYF. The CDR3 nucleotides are TGTGCCAGCAGTTTAGCTTGGCAGAATCTAGCCAAAAACATTCAGTACTTC.

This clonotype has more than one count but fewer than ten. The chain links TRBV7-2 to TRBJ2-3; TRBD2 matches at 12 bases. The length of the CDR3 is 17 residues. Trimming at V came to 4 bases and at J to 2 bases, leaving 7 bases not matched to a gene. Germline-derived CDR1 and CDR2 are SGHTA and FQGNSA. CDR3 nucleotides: TGTGCCAGCAGCTCCCCACTAGCGGGGGGCCCCACAGATACGCAGTATTTT. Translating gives CASSSPLAGGPTDTQYF. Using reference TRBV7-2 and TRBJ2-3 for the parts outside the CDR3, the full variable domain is GAGVSQSPSNKVTEKGKDVELRCDPISGHTALYWYRQSLGQGLEFLIYFQGNSAPDKSGLPSDRFSAERTGGSVSTLTIQRTQQEDSAVYLCASSSPLAGGPTDTQYFGPGTRLTVL.

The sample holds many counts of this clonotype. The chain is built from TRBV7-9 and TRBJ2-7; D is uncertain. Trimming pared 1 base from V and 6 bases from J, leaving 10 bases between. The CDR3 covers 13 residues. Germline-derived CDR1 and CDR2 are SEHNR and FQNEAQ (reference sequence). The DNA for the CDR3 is TGTGCCAGCAGCTTAGAAGACATACCCGAGCAGTACTTC. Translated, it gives CASSLEDIPEQYF.

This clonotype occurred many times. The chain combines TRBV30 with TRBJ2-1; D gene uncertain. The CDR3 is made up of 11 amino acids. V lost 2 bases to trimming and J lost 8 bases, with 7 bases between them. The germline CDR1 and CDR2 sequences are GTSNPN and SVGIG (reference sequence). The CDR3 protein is CAWSNSYEQFF. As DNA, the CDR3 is TGTGCCTGGAGTAACTCCTATGAGCAGTTCTTC.

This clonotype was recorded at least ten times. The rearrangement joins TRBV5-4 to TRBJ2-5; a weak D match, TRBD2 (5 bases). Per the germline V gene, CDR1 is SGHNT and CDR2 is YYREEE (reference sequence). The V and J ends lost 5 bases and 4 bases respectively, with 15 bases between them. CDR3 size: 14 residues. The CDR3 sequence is CASRPDGGLETQYF. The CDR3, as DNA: TGTGCCAGCAGACCGGACGGCGGACTAGAGACCCAGTACTTC.

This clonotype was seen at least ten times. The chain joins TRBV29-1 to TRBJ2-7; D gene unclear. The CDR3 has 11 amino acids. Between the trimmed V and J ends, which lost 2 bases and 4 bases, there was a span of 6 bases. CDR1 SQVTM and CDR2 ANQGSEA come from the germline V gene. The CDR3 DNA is TGCAGCGTTGAAAAGTCATACGAGCAGTACTTC. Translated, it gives CSVEKSYEQYF.

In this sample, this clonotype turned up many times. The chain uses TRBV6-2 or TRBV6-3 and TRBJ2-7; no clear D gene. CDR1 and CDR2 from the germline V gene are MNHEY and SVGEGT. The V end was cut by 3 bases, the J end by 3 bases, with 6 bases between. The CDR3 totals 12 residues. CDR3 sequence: CASSYGVYEQYF. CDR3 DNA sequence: TGTGCCAGCAGTTATGGGGTCTACGAGCAGTACTTC.

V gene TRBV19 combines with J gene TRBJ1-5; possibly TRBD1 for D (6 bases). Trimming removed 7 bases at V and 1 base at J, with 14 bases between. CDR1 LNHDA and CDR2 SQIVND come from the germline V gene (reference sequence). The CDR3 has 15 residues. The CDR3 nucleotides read TGTGCCAGTACCCCTAGGGGGTCAAGCAATCAGCCCCAGCATTTT. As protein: CASTPRGSSNQPQHF. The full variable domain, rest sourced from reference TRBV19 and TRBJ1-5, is DGGITQSPKYLFRKEGQNVTLSCEQNLNHDAMYWYRQDPGQGLRLIYYSQIVNDFQKGDIAEGYSVSREKKESFPLTVTSAQKNPTAFYLCASTPRGSSNQPQHFGDGTRLSIL.

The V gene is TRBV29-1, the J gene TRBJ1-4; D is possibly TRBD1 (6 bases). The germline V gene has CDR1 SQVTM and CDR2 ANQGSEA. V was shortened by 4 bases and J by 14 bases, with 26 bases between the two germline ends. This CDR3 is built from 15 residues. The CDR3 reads CSVGTLQGPTATLFF. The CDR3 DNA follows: TGCAGCGTTGGAACCCTACAGGGCCCCACTGCAACCCTGTTTTTT.

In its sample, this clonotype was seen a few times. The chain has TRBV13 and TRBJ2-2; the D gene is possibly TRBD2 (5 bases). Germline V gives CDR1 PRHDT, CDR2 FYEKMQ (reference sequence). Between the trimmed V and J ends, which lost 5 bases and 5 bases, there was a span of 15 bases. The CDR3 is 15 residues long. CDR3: CASSPEGVSTGELFF. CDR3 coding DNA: TGTGCCAGCAGCCCTGAGGGAGTATCAACCGGGGAGCTGTTTTTT.

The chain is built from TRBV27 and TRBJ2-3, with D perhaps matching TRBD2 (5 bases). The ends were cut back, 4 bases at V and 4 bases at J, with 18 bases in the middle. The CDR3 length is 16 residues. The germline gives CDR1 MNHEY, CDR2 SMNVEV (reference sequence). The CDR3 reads CASSSQRIWESDTQYF. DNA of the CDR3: TGTGCCAGCAGTTCACAGCGGATATGGGAGTCAGATACGCAGTATTTT.